Presented here are 22 T cell receptor beta chains from one specimen sequenced in a study of cytomegalovirus exposure and HLA in healthy donors (dated by TCRdb to 2016 to 2017). Libraries were built with the immunoSEQ multiplex PCR assay. A mixture of 60 forward primers for TCR Vbeta segments and 13 reverse primers for TCR Jbeta segments was used in the multiplex PCR. TCRdb re-hosts the immuneACCESS table, in-frame sequences only. Its copies lack some clones; in the studies checked, an unresolved V gene accounts for under half of them, and the cause for the rest is not known. The table for this sample lists fewer than 95,000 clones; 80% of them were counted only once. The ten top clones hold roughly 2% of the sample. The sequenced material came from PBMCs. Every receptor here comes from a man between 18 and 35 years old in good health and CMV-seronegative.

V usage is TRBV5-4 and J usage is TRBJ2-1; TRBD2 agrees at 14 bases. J gave up 7 bases and V 5 bases, and 8 bases lay outside the gene matches. The CDR3 runs to 16 residues. The V gene's germline CDR1 is SGHNT and CDR2 YYREEE (reference sequence). Here the CDR3 DNA reads TGTGCCAGCAGTCCGGTCCGGACTAGCGGGGGGAATGAGCAGTTCTTC. Translation: CASSPVRTSGGNEQFF.

J is TRBJ2-7 and V is TRBV5-4, with D tentatively TRBD1 (6 bases). V was cut by 2 bases and J by 6 bases, with 15 bases left in between. CDR3 size: 14 residues. CDR1 is SGHNT and CDR2 is YYREEE in the germline V gene (reference sequence). The DNA for the CDR3 is TGTGCCAGCAGCTTAGGGCAGGGGCAGGGCGAGCAGTACTTC. The encoded protein is CASSLGQGQGEQYF.

The V call is TRBV6-1, the J call TRBJ2-1, with TRBD2 as a possible D gene (6 bases). CDR1 is MNHNS, CDR2 SASEGT, per germline. The CDR3 contains 15 residues. V was shortened by 0 bases and J by 8 bases, with 14 bases between the two germline ends. The CDR3 DNA reads TGTGCCAGCAGTGAAGCGGCGGGGCTCTCGGATGAGCAGTTCTTC. Its protein is CASSEAAGLSDEQFF.

The chain carries TRBV19 and TRBJ2-5, with D unresolved. The CDR3 covers 13 residues. The V end lost 5 bases, the J end lost 1 base, and 8 bases lay between the germline ends. Germline loops: CDR1 LNHDA, CDR2 SQIVND (reference sequence). The CDR3 DNA reads TGTGCCAGTAGTTCGCAGGCCCAAGAGACCCAGTACTTC. Translated: CASSSQAQETQYF.

The chain carries TRBV20-1 and TRBJ2-1, with 8 bases matching TRBD1. The V gene's germline CDR1 is DFQATT and CDR2 SNEGSKA (reference sequence). The CDR3 has 11 residues. V lost 5 bases to trimming and J lost 15 bases; unmatched junction nucleotides: 9. The CDR3 coding sequence is TGCAGTGCTTCCGACAGGGGAGCATTGTTCTTC. This translates into CSASDRGALFF.

The genes are TRBV19 and TRBJ2-2; 12 nucleotides match TRBD2. CDR1 is LNHDA, CDR2 SQIVND, per germline (reference sequence). V shed 3 bases and J 2 bases; nucleotides not matched to a gene: 10. This CDR3 region has 19 residues. Here the CDR3 reads CASSIHPLAGGTNTGELFF. CDR3 DNA sequence: TGTGCCAGTAGTATTCATCCCCTAGCGGGGGGGACAAACACCGGGGAGCTGTTTTTT.

This clone was seen a single time. The CDR3 loop is CASSPAGGGYEQYF. CDR3 DNA: TGTGCCAGCAGCCCCGCGGGGGGGGGCTACGAGCAGTACTTC. The chain employs TRBV14 and TRBJ2-7, with 9 positions matching TRBD2. In germline, CDR1 is SGHDN, CDR2 FVKESK. This CDR3 spans 14 amino acids. Losses at the gene ends were 4 bases for V and 3 bases for J; bases not matched to a gene: 4.

V and J are TRBV9 and TRBJ2-7; TRBD1 matches 7 bases. Trimming took 1 base from V and 5 from J; bases not matched to a gene: 6. The CDR3 length is 14 residues. Germline V gene lookup returns CDR1 SGDLS and CDR2 YYNGEE. The CDR3 spells CASSVTGQSDEQYF. The CDR3, as DNA: TGTGCCAGCAGCGTAACGGGACAGAGCGACGAGCAGTACTTC.

The chain has TRBV5-6 and TRBJ2-5; D may be TRBD2 (5 bases). The J call is in doubt because the DNA end fits TRBJ2-7 better. The CDR3 is made up of 16 amino acids. Germline V gene data show CDR1 as SGHDT and CDR2 as YYEEEE. CDR3 residues: CASSLAARRSSYEQYF. The CDR3 DNA is TGTGCCAGCAGCTTGGCCGCAAGGAGGAGCTCCTACGAGCAGTACTTC.

This clone has only one observation. The J gene is TRBJ2-7, the V gene TRBV4-1, with 11 bases matching TRBD1. J gave up 12 bases and V 4 bases, and 5 bases lay outside the gene matches. CDR3 length equals 12 residues. Germline V gene lookup returns CDR1 MGHRA and CDR2 YSYEKL. The CDR3 DNA reads as TGCGCCAGCAGCCCTAGGACAGGGGGCCTGTACTTC. Amino acid sequence: CASSPRTGGLYF.

This chain connects TRBV6-1 to TRBJ2-5; D is unresolved. The DNA matches TRBJ2-7 better at its end, which makes the J call doubtful. The CDR3 totals 13 residues. Germline loops: CDR1 MNHNS, CDR2 SASEGT. Here the CDR3 reads CASSEEPSYEQYF. The CDR3 DNA follows: TGTGCCAGCAGTGAAGAACCCTCCTACGAGCAGTACTTC.

The table lists this clone with a count of one. Its ends do not fully match the called genes, so a read error is possible. V and J are TRBV7-9 and TRBJ1-6; D might be TRBD1 (6 bases). The germline gives CDR1 SEHNR, CDR2 FQNEAQ (reference sequence). This CDR3 has 16 residues. CDR3 in amino acids: CSSSLRGGSYNSPLHF. In DNA, the CDR3 is TGTTCCAGCAGCTTAAGGGGGGGCTCCTATAATTCACCCCTCCACTTT.

This chain uses TRBV9 with TRBJ2-3, with a weak D call TRBD1 (8 bases). Trimming took off 5 bases at V and 6 bases at J, with 22 bases between the two ends. The V gene's germline CDR1 is SGDLS and CDR2 YYNGEE. The CDR3 has 16 amino acids. The CDR3 DNA is TGTGCCAGCAGTCACAGGGGGGAGGGGGGGCCGGATACGCAGTATTTT. Encoded protein: CASSHRGEGGPDTQYF.

The chain couples TRBV6-1 to TRBJ2-7; tentatively, D is TRBD1 (6 bases). Trimming cost V 3 bases and J 7 bases, with 22 bases left between them. Germline values: CDR1 MNHNS, CDR2 SASEGT. This CDR3 contains 16 residues. Here the CDR3 reads CASSDFPTGAMGEQYF. DNA for the CDR3: TGTGCCAGCAGTGATTTTCCGACAGGAGCGATGGGGGAGCAGTACTTC.

This clone was counted a single time. J is TRBJ2-7 and V is TRBV7-9; TRBD2 matches at 9 bases. The CDR3 covers 13 residues. After removal of 8 bases from V and 0 bases from J, the junction contained 2 bases not matched to a gene. Germline V gives CDR1 SEHNR, CDR2 FQNEAQ (reference sequence). CDR3 nucleotides: TGTGCCAGCCGACTAGCGGACTCCTACGAGCAGTACTTC. Its translation is CASRLADSYEQYF.

This clone is a singleton in its sample. The chain uses TRBV4-2 and TRBJ1-5, with D possibly being TRBD1 (5 bases). The CDR3 has 17 residues. The ends were cut back, 0 bases at V and 1 base at J, with 13 bases in the middle. Per the germline V gene, CDR1 is LGHNA and CDR2 is YNFKEQ. This CDR3 is CASSQDPQGESNQPQHF. The CDR3 DNA is TGTGCCAGCAGCCAAGATCCGCAGGGCGAGAGCAATCAGCCCCAGCATTTT.

The genes are TRBV7-9 and TRBJ1-2, with D perhaps TRBD1 (5 bases). The germline V gene has CDR1 SEHNR and CDR2 FQNEAQ (reference sequence). V lost 3 bases and J lost 4, with 9 bases in between. The CDR3 loop spans 13 amino acids. The CDR3 is CASSLTTAYGYTF. The CDR3 DNA reads as TGTGCCAGCAGCTTGACGACAGCCTATGGCTACACCTTC.

This clone was observed once. The J gene is TRBJ1-5, the V gene TRBV29-1; tentative D call: TRBD1 (5 bases). The CDR3 totals 14 residues. Between the trimmed V and J ends, which lost 4 bases and 4 bases, there was a span of 14 bases. Germline CDR1 SQVTM, CDR2 ANQGSEA. The CDR3 spells CSVVNGGTNQPQHF. CDR3 DNA sequence: TGCAGCGTTGTTAATGGGGGGACTAATCAGCCCCAGCATTTT.

This sequence joins TRBV6-6 and TRBJ2-5; the match to TRBD1 covers 9 bases. This CDR3 region has 13 residues. Germline-derived CDR1 and CDR2 are MNHNY and SVGAGI (reference sequence). J lost 5 bases, V lost 8 bases, and 6 bases had no gene match. CDR3 residues: CASGQGPRETQYF. CDR3 bases: TGTGCCAGCGGACAGGGGCCGCGGGAGACCCAGTACTTC.

The rearrangement links TRBV10-2 to TRBJ1-2; possibly TRBD1 for D (5 bases). Trimming stripped 0 bases from V and 4 bases from J, with 12 bases between. Germline V gene lookup returns CDR1 WSHSY and CDR2 SAAADI. The CDR3 runs 15 residues. In nucleotides, the CDR3 is TGCGCCAGCAGTGAGTCCCCCAGGGAGGGCTATGGCTACACCTTC. It codes for CASSESPREGYGYTF.

This clone was seen more than once but under ten times. The chain is built from TRBV6-1 and TRBJ1-1; no reliable D call. The V gene lost 2 bases and the J gene lost 0 bases, with 7 bases spanning the gap. Germline V gene sequence: CDR1 MNHNS, CDR2 SASEGT. This CDR3 has 14 residues. The CDR3 protein is CASSELVMNTEAFF. Written as DNA, the CDR3 is TGTGCCAGCAGTGAATTAGTCATGAACACTGAAGCTTTCTTT.

V gene TRBV7-6 combines with J gene TRBJ2-5; 8 nucleotides line up with TRBD2. V lost 4 bases and J lost 3; bases outside the gene matches: 4. In germline, CDR1 is SGHVS, CDR2 FNYEAQ. CDR3 length: 14 residues. The CDR3 loop is CASSSVSGEETQYF. DNA of the CDR3: TGTGCCAGCAGCTCCGTTAGCGGGGAAGAGACCCAGTACTTC.